The T cell receptor (beta chain) under discussion was sequenced for a study of blood T cells in healthy people across ages. Germline values: CDR1 SQVTM, CDR2 ANQGSEA. This CDR3 is 13 amino acids long. Trimming removed 2 bases at V and 5 bases at J, with 11 bases between. Primers used in a second PCR of about 6 to 11 cycles were a sample-barcoded 5' primer and a J-beta primer mix. TCRdb passed the 5' RACE reads through MiXCR, listing each CDR3 protein once. The sample records roughly 680,000 distinct CDR3 sequences, under 65% being singletons. The sample taken for sequencing was blood. This chain connects TRBV29-1 to TRBJ2-3; tentatively, D is TRBD1 or TRBD2 (6 bases each). This receptor was taken from a woman aged 80 or over in good health. This CDR3 reads CSVEPGGEDTQYF. DNA for the CDR3: TGCAGCGTTGAACCCGGGGGCGAAGATACGCAGTATTTT.